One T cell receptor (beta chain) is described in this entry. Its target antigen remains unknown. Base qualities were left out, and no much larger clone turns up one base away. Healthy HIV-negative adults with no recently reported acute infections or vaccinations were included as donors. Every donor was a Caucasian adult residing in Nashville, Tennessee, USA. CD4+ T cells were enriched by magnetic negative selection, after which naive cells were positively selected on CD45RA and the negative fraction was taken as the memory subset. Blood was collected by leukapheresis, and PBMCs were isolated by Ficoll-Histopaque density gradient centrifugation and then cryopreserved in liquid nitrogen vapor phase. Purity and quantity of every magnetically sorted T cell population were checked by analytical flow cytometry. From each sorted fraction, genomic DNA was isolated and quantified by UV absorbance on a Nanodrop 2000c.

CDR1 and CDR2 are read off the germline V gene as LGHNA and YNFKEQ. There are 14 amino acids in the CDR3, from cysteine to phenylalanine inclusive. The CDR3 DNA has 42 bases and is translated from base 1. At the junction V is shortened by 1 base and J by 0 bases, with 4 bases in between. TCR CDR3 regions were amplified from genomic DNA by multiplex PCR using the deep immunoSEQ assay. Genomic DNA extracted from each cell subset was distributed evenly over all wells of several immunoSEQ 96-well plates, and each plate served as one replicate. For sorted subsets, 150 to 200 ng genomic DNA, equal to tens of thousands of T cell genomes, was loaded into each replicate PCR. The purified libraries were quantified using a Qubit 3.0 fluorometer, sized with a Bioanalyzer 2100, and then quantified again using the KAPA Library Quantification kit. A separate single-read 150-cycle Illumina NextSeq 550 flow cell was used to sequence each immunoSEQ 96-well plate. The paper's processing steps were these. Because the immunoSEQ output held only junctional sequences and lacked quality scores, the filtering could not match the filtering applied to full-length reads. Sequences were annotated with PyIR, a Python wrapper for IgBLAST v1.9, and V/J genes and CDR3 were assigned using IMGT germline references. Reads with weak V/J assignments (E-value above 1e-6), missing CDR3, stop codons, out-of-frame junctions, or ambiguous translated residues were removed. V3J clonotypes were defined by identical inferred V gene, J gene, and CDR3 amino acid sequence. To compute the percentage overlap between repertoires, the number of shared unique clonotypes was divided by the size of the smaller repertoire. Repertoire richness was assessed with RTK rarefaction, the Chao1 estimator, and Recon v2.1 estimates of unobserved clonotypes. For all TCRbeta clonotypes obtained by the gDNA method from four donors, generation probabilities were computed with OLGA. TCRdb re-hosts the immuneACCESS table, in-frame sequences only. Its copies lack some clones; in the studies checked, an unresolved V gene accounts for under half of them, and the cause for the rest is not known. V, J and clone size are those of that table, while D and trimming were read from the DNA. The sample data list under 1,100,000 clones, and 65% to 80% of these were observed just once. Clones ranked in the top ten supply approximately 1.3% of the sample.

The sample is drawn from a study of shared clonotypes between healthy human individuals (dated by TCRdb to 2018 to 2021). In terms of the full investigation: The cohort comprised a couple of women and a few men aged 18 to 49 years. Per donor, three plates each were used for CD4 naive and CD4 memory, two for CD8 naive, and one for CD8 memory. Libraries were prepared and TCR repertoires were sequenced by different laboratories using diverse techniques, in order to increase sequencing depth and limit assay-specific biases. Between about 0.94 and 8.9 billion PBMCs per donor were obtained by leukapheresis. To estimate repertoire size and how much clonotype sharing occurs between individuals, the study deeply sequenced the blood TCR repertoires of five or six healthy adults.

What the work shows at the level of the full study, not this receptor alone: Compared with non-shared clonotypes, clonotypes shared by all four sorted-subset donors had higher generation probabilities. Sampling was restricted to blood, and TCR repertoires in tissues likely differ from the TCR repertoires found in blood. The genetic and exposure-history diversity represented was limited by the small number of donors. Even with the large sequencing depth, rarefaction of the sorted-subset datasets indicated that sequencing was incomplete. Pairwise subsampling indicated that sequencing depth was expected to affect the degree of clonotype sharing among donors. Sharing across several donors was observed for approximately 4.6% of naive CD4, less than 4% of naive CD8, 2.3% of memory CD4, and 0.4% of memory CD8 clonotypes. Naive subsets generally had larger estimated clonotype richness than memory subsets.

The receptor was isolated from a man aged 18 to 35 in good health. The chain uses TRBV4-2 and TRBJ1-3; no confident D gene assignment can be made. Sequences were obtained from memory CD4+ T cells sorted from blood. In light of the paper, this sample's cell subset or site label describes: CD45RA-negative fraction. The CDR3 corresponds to CASSQVGSGNTIYF. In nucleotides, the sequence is TGTGCCAGCAGCCAAGTTGGCTCTGGAAACACCATATATTTT.